The subject of this entry is one T cell receptor (beta chain). The data are from a study of CD8 T cells in Susac syndrome. V gave up 1 base and J gave up 0 bases; unmatched junction bases: 9. CDR1 and CDR2 from the germline V gene are MNHEY and SVGAGI. The CDR3 length is 19 residues. Reverse transcription of roughly 0.5 to 1 ug RNA used random hexamers. Each CDR3 protein gets one entry after TCRdb re-called the immunoSEQ multiplex PCR reads with MiXCR. The table lists 67,000 or so distinct CDR3 sequences, around 93% of them singletons, with less than 0.16% in the top ten. The V gene is TRBV6-5, the J gene TRBJ2-1, with 10 bases fitting TRBD2. Sequenced material: CD4+ T cells from PBMCs. This sequence originates from a human donor with Susac syndrome. This chain's CDR3 is CASSYFGSGGSSSYNEQFF. CDR3 nucleotide sequence: TGTGCCAGCAGTTACTTCGGTAGCGGGGGGTCCAGCTCCTACAATGAGCAGTTCTTC.